The next 18 T cell receptor beta chains were all read from a single sample in a study of multiple sclerosis patients with progressive multifocal leukoencephalopathy. Time point of the sample: before natalizumab initiation. Profiled with immunoSEQ multiplex PCR; TCRdb holds only in-frame clones, not every one. The sample yields 25,000 to 30,000 clones, around nine tenths seen once. Sequencing was done on a sample of PBMCs. These receptors were taken from a human donor with multiple sclerosis.

V usage is TRBV6-5 and J usage is TRBJ1-5; 8 bases fit TRBD1. V lost 10 bases, J lost 6 bases, and 14 bases stayed unmatched. Germline assignment: CDR1 MNHEY and CDR2 SVGAGI. The CDR3 extends over 15 amino acids. The CDR3 region has the DNA TGTGCCACCCAAACCGGGACAGGTGGAGTTCAGCCCCAGCATTTT. This gives the protein CATQTGTGGVQPQHF.

This chain joins TRBV18 and TRBJ2-5, with TRBD1 matching over 8 bases. The CDR3 is 13 amino acids. Germline V gives CDR1 KGHSH, CDR2 LQKENI. V shed 6 bases and J 4 bases; nucleotides not matched to a gene: 4. The CDR3 region has the DNA TGTGCCAGCTCTCCCGGGACAGGAGAGACCCAGTACTTC. It yields the protein CASSPGTGETQYF.

The V gene is TRBV7-9, the J gene TRBJ2-7; 7 nucleotides match TRBD1. This CDR3 has 16 amino acids. V dropped 4 bases and J dropped 4; count of bases not matched to a gene: 13. The V gene's germline CDR1 is SEHNR and CDR2 FQNEAQ (reference sequence). CDR3 region: CASSSFEMTGMYEQYF. The CDR3 DNA reads TGTGCCAGCAGCTCGTTCGAGATGACAGGGATGTACGAGCAGTACTTC. Supplemented by reference TRBV7-9 and TRBJ2-7, the full variable domain reads DTGVSQNPRHKITKRGQNVTFRCDPISEHNRLYWYRQTLGQGPEFLTYFQNEAQLEKSRLLSDRFSAERPKGSFSTLEIQRTEQGDSAMYLCASSSFEMTGMYEQYFGPGTRLTVT.

The chain couples TRBV7-9 to TRBJ1-1, with D perhaps matching TRBD1 (5 bases). The V gene lost 8 bases and the J gene lost 1 base, with 11 bases spanning the gap. Germline-derived CDR1 and CDR2 are SEHNR and FQNEAQ (reference sequence). This CDR3 is 13 amino acids long. The CDR3 DNA is TGTGCCAGCCGAGGGGAGGGGAACACTGAAGCTTTCTTT. Protein product: CASRGEGNTEAFF.

This sequence joins TRBV18 and TRBJ1-2, with 8 bases aligning to TRBD1. In germline, CDR1 is KGHSH, CDR2 LQKENI. The CDR3 loop spans 13 amino acids. The V gene end was trimmed by 5 bases and the J gene end by 9 bases; junction bases not matched to a gene: 8. This CDR3 reads CASSFGTGPSYTF. In DNA, the CDR3 is TGTGCCAGCTCATTCGGGACAGGTCCGAGCTACACCTTC.

The chain recombines TRBV9 with TRBJ1-2; perhaps TRBD1 as D (5 bases). CDR1 is SGDLS, CDR2 YYNGEE, per germline. With 4 bases removed from V and 2 bases from J, the gap between germline ends came to 12 bases. The CDR3 contains 14 residues. DNA of the CDR3: TGTGCCAGCAGCCCTATACGGGGGAACTATGGCTACACCTTC. Translation gives CASSPIRGNYGYTF. The full variable domain, its missing parts supplied by reference TRBV9 and TRBJ1-2, is DSGVTQTPKHLITATGQRVTLRCSPRSGDLSVYWYQQSLDQGLQFLIQYYNGEERAKGNILERFSAQQFPDLHSELNLSSLELGDSALYFCASSPIRGNYGYTFGSGTRLTVV.

The chain employs TRBV6-5 and TRBJ1-6, with TRBD1 as a possible D gene (5 bases). Trimming stripped 2 bases from V and 6 bases from J, with 14 bases between. Germline values: CDR1 MNHEY, CDR2 SVGAGI. The CDR3 consists of 16 residues. CDR3 nucleotide sequence: TGTGCCAGCAGTTACCACACCCAGGGAACTAATTCACCCCTCCACTTT. Encoded protein: CASSYHTQGTNSPLHF.

The gene calls are TRBV6-6 and TRBJ2-5, with D uncertain. Judging by the DNA end, TRBJ2-7 fits better; the J call may be wrong. The CDR3 covers 16 residues. Germline lookup yields CDR1 MNHNY and CDR2 SVGAGI (reference sequence). The CDR3 is CASSYEAAGASYEQYF. CDR3 DNA: TGTGCCAGCAGTTACGAGGCAGCCGGAGCTTCCTACGAGCAGTACTTC.

This clone has a handful of counts. The chain employs TRBV7-9 and TRBJ1-3; D gene ambiguous. This CDR3 has 15 amino acids. The V end lost 5 bases, the J end lost 2 bases, and 13 bases lay between the germline ends. Germline V CDR1 and CDR2: SEHNR, FQNEAQ (reference sequence). The CDR3 loop is CASSKDGAAGNTIYF. The CDR3 DNA sequence: TGTGCCAGCAGCAAGGACGGAGCGGCTGGAAACACCATATATTTT.

This chain joins TRBV19 and TRBJ2-1; no reliable D call. Looked up from germline, CDR1 is LNHDA and CDR2 is SQIVND (reference sequence). The CDR3 length is 16 residues. V dropped 3 bases and J dropped 7 bases, with 19 bases sitting between them. The CDR3 sequence: CASSIDEYDVENEQFF. The CDR3 DNA sequence: TGTGCCAGTAGTATTGACGAGTATGACGTAGAGAATGAGCAGTTCTTC.

The chain uses TRBV5-6 and TRBJ2-6; D is unclear. Germline CDR1 is SGHDT and CDR2 is YYEEEE. The CDR3 extends over 15 amino acids. V was trimmed by 1 base and J by 2 bases, leaving 7 bases between them. This CDR3 is CASSLSRAGANVLTF. CDR3 bases: TGTGCCAGCAGCTTGTCTAGGGCTGGGGCCAACGTCCTGACTTTC. The complete variable domain, with remaining parts taken from reference TRBV5-6 and TRBJ2-6, reads DAGVTQSPTHLIKTRGQQVTLRCSPKSGHDTVSWYQQALGQGPQFIFQYYEEEERQRGNFPDRFSGHQFPNYSSELNVNALLLGDSALYLCASSLSRAGANVLTFGAGSRLTVL.

A word on this clone: Other DNA sequences within the sample encode an identical CDR3. The chain joins TRBV30 to TRBJ1-1, with D unresolved. The V gene lost 4 bases and the J gene lost 6 bases, with 18 bases spanning the gap. The germline V gene encodes CDR1 GTSNPN and CDR2 SVGIG (reference sequence). CDR3 size: 14 residues. CDR3 sequence reads: CAWTRSPRVAEAFF. In DNA, the CDR3 is TGTGCCTGGACACGAAGTCCGAGGGTCGCTGAAGCTTTCTTT. Combining the CDR3 with reference TRBV30 and TRBJ1-1 gives the whole variable domain SQTIHQWPATLVQPVGSPLSLECTVEGTSNPNLYWYRQAAGRGLQLLFYSVGIGQISSEVPQNLSASRPQDRQFILSSKKLLLSDSGFYLCAWTRSPRVAEAFFGQGTRLTVV.

This sequence joins TRBV27 and TRBJ1-6; D unclear. The V gene's germline CDR1 is MNHEY and CDR2 SMNVEV (reference sequence). V was cut by 3 bases and J by 8 bases, with 8 bases left in between. The CDR3 is 13 residues long. The CDR3 region is CASSLEGYSPLHF. CDR3 nucleotides: TGTGCCAGCAGTTTGGAGGGATATTCACCCCTCCACTTT.

The chain links TRBV19 to TRBJ1-1; D remains unclear. The CDR3 totals 13 residues. Trimming stripped 3 bases from V and 1 base from J, with 6 bases between. CDR1 and CDR2 from the germline V gene are LNHDA and SQIVND (reference sequence). CDR3 sequence reads: CASSILANTEAFF. CDR3 sequence (DNA): TGTGCCAGTAGTATCCTTGCGAACACTGAAGCTTTCTTT. Full variable domain (remainder filled in from reference TRBV19 and TRBJ1-1): DGGITQSPKYLFRKEGQNVTLSCEQNLNHDAMYWYRQDPGQGLRLIYYSQIVNDFQKGDIAEGYSVSREKKESFPLTVTSAQKNPTAFYLCASSILANTEAFFGQGTRLTVV.

The CDR3 nucleotides read TGTGCCAGCAGCCAAACCTTGGACGGGAGCGGGAAGCAGTACTTC. This gives the protein CASSQTLDGSGKQYF. The V call is TRBV4-2, the J call TRBJ2-7, with TRBD2 matching over 7 bases. The CDR3 runs 15 residues. Germline V gene lookup returns CDR1 LGHNA and CDR2 YNFKEQ. V lost 2 bases and J lost 8; bases outside the gene matches: 12.

This chain connects TRBV15 to TRBJ1-4; D is unresolved. The V end was cut by 4 bases, the J end by 0 bases, with 12 bases between. This CDR3 contains 16 residues. Germline V CDR1 and CDR2: LNHNV, YYDKDF (reference sequence). CDR3 in amino acids: CATSNIRFPTNEKLFF. The DNA of the CDR3 is TGTGCCACCAGCAATATCAGATTCCCAACTAATGAAAAACTGTTTTTT.

In DNA, the CDR3 is TGTGCCAGCAACATCCAGTCCACCGGGGAGCTGTTTTTT. Translating gives CASNIQSTGELFF. This chain links TRBV2 with TRBJ2-2, with D uncertain. This CDR3 contains 13 residues. Germline V gene sequence: CDR1 SNHLY, CDR2 FYNNEI. V lost 7 bases, J lost 4 bases, and 10 bases lay in between.

V is TRBV29-1 and J is TRBJ2-1; 10 bases are shared with TRBD2. Germline V gene data show CDR1 as SQVTM and CDR2 as ANQGSEA. V lost 2 bases and J lost 9; bases outside the gene matches: 7. CDR3 size: 14 residues. The CDR3 DNA sequence: TGCAGCGTTGAAATTACTAGCGGGGATGGTGAGCAGTTCTTC. Protein: CSVEITSGDGEQFF.